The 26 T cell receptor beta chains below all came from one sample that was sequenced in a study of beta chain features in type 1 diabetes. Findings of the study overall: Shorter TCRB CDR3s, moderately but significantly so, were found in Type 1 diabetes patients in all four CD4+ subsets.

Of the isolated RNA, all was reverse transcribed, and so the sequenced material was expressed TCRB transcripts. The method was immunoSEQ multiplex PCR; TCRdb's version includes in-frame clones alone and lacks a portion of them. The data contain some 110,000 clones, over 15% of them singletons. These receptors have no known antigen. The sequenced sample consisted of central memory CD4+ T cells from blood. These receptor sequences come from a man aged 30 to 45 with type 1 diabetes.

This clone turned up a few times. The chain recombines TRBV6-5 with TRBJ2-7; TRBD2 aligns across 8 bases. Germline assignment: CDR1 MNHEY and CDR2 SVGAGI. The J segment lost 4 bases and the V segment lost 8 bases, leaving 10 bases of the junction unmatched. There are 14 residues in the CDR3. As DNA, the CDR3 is TGTGCCAGCGGGATACCGGGAGGGATATACGAGCAGTACTTC. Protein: CASGIPGGIYEQYF.

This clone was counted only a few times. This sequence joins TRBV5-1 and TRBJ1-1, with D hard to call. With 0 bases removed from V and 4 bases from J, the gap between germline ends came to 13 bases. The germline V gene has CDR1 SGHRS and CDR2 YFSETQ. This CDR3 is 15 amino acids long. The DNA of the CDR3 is TGCGCCAGCAGCTTGGGGGAGGAATATGGCACTGAAGCTTTCTTT. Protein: CASSLGEEYGTEAFF.

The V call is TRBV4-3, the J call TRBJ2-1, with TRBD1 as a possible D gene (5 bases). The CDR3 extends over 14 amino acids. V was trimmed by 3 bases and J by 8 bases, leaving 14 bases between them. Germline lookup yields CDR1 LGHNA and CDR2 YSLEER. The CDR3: CASSHPGHFDEQFF. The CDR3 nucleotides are TGCGCCAGCAGCCACCCAGGACATTTCGATGAGCAGTTCTTC.

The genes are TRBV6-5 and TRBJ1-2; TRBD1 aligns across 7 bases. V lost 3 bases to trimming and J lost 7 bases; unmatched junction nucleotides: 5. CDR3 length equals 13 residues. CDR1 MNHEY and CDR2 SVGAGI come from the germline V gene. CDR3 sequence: CASSYFSGGGYTF. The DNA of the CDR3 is TGTGCCAGCAGTTATTTCTCAGGGGGTGGCTACACCTTC.

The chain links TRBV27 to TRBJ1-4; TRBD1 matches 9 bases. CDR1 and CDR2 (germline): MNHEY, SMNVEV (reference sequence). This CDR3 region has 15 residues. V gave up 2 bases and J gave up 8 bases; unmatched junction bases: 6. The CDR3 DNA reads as TGTGCCAGCAGTTTAAATATGGGACAGGGAGAAAAACTGTTTTTT. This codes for CASSLNMGQGEKLFF.

The DNA for the CDR3 is TGTGCCAGCAGCGCCCTGGACGGAGAGACCCAGTACTTC. It codes for CASSALDGETQYF. The chain uses TRBV7-9 and TRBJ2-5, with unresolved D. In germline, CDR1 is SEHNR, CDR2 FQNEAQ (reference sequence). V was shortened by 5 bases and J by 4 bases, with 11 bases between the two germline ends. This CDR3 has 13 amino acids.

CDR3 amino acids: CSVELSEDQPQHF. In nucleotides, the CDR3 is TGCAGCGTTGAACTTTCCGAGGATCAGCCCCAGCATTTT. The chain joins TRBV29-1 to TRBJ1-5, with D unresolved. CDR1 is SQVTM and CDR2 is ANQGSEA in the germline V gene. The CDR3 contains 13 residues. The V and J ends lost 2 bases and 5 bases respectively, with 10 bases between them.

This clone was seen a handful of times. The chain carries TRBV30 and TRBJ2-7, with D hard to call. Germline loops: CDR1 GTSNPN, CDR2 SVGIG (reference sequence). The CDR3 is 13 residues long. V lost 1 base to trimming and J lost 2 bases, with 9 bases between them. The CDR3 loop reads CAWSDIEPYEQYF. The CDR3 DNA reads TGTGCCTGGAGTGATATCGAACCCTACGAGCAGTACTTC.

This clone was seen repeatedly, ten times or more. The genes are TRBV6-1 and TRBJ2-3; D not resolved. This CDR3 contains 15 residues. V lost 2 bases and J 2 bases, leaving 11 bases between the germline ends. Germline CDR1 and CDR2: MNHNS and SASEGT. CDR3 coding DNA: TGTGCCAGCAGTGAAATACCGGGTTCCACAGATACGCAGTATTTT. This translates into CASSEIPGSTDTQYF.

Here the CDR3 reads CASSQAAYGYTF. The CDR3 bases are TGTGCCAGCAGCCAAGCCGCCTATGGCTACACCTTC. This sequence joins TRBV7-2 and TRBJ1-2, with unresolved D. Germline CDR1 is SGHTA and CDR2 is FQGNSA. V lost 5 bases and J lost 4, with 8 bases in between. This CDR3 is 12 amino acids long.

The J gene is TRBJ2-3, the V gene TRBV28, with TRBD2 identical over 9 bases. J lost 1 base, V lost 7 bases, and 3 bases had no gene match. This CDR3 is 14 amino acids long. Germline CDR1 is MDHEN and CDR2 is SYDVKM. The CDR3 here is CASNERGGTDTQYF. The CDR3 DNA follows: TGTGCCAGCAACGAGCGGGGGGGCACAGATACGCAGTATTTT. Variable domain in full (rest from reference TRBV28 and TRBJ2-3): DVKVTQSSRYLVKRTGEKVFLECVQDMDHENMFWYRQDPGLGLRLIYFSYDVKMKEKGDIPEGYSVSREKKERFSLILESASTNQTSMYLCASNERGGTDTQYFGPGTRLTVL.

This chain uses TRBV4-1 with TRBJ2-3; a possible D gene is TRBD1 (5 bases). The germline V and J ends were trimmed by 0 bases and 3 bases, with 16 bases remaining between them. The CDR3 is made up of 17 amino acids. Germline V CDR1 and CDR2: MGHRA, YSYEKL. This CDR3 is CASSQEAKGPWTDTQYF. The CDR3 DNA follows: TGCGCCAGCAGCCAAGAAGCTAAGGGGCCTTGGACAGATACGCAGTATTTT.

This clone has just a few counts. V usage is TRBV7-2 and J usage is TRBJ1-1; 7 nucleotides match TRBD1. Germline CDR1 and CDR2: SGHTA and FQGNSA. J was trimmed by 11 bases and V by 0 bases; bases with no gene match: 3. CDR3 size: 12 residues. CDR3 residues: CASSLAGQRAFF. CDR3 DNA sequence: TGTGCCAGCAGCTTAGCGGGACAGCGGGCTTTCTTT.

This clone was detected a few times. CDR3 residues: CASSPQQETDTQYF. CDR3 coding DNA: TGTGCCAGCTCACCACAGCAAGAAACAGATACGCAGTATTTT. J is TRBJ2-3 and V is TRBV18; no clear D. CDR1 is KGHSH and CDR2 is LQKENI in the germline V gene. Trimming stripped 1 base from V and 3 bases from J, with 8 bases between. CDR3 length equals 14 residues. The full variable domain, completed using reference TRBV18 and TRBJ2-3, is NAGVMQNPRHLVRRRGQEARLRCSPMKGHSHVYWYRQLPEEGLKFMVYLQKENIIDESGMPKERFSAEFPKEGPSILRIQQVVRGDSAAYFCASSPQQETDTQYFGPGTRLTVL.

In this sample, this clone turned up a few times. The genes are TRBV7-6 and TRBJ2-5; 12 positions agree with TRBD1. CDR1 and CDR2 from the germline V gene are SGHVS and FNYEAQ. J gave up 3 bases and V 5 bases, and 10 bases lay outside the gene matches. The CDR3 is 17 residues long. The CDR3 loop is CASSRDRGLSWEETQYF. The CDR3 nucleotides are TGTGCCAGCAGCCGGGACAGGGGGCTCTCCTGGGAAGAGACCCAGTACTTC.

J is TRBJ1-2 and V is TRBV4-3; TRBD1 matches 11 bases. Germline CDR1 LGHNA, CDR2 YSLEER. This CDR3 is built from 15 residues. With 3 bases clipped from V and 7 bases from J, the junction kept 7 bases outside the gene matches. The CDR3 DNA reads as TGCGCCAGCAGCCAGAGGACAGGGGGCTTTGGTGGCTACACCTTC. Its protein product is CASSQRTGGFGGYTF.

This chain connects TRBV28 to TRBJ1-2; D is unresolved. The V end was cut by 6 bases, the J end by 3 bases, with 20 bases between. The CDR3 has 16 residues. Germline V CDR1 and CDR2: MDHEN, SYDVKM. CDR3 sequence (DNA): TGTGCCAGCAGCCGACCGGGCAATTCTCCTGACTATGGCTACACCTTC. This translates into CASSRPGNSPDYGYTF.

CDR3 region: CASSRVGSTYEQYF. The DNA for the CDR3 is TGTGCCAGCAGCCGAGTTGGCAGTACCTACGAGCAGTACTTC. The genes are TRBV7-2 and TRBJ2-7; D unclear. The V gene lost 5 bases and the J gene lost 2 bases, with 13 bases spanning the gap. The CDR3 runs 14 residues. CDR1 is SGHTA, CDR2 FQGNSA, per germline.

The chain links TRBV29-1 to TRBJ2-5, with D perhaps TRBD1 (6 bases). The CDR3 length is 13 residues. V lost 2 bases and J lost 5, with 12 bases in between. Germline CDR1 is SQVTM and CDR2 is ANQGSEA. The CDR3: CSVEQGLGETQYF. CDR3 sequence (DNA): TGCAGCGTTGAACAGGGGTTGGGGGAGACCCAGTACTTC.

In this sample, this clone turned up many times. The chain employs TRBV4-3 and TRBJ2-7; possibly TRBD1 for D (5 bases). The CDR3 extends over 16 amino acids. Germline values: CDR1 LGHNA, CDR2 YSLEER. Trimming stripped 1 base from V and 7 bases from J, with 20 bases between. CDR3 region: CASSQGGIQRGEEQYF. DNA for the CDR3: TGCGCCAGCAGCCAAGGGGGTATCCAAAGGGGTGAAGAGCAGTACTTC.

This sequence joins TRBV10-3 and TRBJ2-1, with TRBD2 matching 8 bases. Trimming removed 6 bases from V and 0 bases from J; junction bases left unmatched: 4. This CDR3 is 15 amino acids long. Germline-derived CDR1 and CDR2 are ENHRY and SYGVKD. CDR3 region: CAISIGTSSYNEQFF. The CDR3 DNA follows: TGTGCCATCAGCATCGGGACTAGCTCCTACAATGAGCAGTTCTTC.

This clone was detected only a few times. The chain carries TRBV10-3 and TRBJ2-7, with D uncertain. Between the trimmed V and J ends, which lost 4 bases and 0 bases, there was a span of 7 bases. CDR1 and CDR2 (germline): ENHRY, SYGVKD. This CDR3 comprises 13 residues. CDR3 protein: CAISVQSSYEQYF. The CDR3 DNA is TGTGCCATCAGTGTTCAGAGCTCCTACGAGCAGTACTTC.

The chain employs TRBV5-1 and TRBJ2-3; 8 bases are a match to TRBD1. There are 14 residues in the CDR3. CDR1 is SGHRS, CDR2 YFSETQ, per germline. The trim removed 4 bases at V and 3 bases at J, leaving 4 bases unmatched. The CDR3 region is CASSPGQGTDTQYF. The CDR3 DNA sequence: TGCGCCAGCAGCCCCGGACAGGGAACAGATACGCAGTATTTT.

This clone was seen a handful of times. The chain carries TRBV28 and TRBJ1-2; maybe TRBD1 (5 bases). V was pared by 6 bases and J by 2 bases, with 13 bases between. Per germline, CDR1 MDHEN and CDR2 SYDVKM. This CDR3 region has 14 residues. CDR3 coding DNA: TGTGCCAGCAGACTTCCGGGGCTCAACTATGGCTACACCTTC. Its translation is CASRLPGLNYGYTF.

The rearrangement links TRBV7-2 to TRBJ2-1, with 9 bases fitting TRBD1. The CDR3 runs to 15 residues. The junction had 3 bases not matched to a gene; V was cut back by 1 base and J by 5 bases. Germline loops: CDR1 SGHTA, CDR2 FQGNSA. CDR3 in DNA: TGTGCCAGCAGCTTAGGTGGGACAGGGAACAATGAGCAGTTCTTC. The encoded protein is CASSLGGTGNNEQFF.

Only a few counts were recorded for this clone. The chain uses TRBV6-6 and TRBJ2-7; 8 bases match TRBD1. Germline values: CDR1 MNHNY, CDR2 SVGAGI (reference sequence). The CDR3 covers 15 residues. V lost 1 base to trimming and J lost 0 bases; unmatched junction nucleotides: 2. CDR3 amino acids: CASSYLGTGSYEQYF. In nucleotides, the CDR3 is TGTGCCAGCAGTTACTTAGGGACAGGCTCCTACGAGCAGTACTTC.